The clone carrying this TCR beta chain was counted many times. Its specificity is unknown. No infections or other immune events were documented during collection. The data were produced by immunoSEQ multiplex PCR, yet TCRdb's version contains in-frame clones alone and is incomplete. The data hold 130,000 or so clones, with 84% observed a single time. CDR1 and CDR2 from the germline V gene are SGDLS and YYNGEE. Germline trimming cut 0 bases from V and 8 bases from J; bases unmatched to any gene: 9. The CDR3 totals 16 residues. The entry originates in a study of identifying expanded T cells in peripheral blood. Study-wide findings and caveats: About 1.2 clones differed between technical replicates, versus approximately 16 and 19 over time. Two-week clone count variance significantly increased as total template count grew.

V usage is TRBV9 and J usage is TRBJ1-2; TRBD1 aligns across 11 bases. The source is a person between 18 and 70 years old in good health. Sequenced: blood. DNA for the CDR3: TGTGCCAGCAGCGTAGGTGGGACAGGGGGATCCTACGGCTACACCTTC. It translates to CASSVGGTGGSYGYTF.